This T cell receptor beta chain originates from a study of cytomegalovirus exposure and HLA in healthy donors (dated by TCRdb to 2016 to 2017). In the study overall: According to an earlier analysis of a few hundred of the donors, about 179 million T cells yielded 100 million or so unique TCR beta sequences and less than 300 Gb of sequence data. Class I and class II HLA loci were covered by the typing at four-digit resolution. An early release that covered approximately 600 HLA-typed donors contained 300 to 350 gigabases of sequencing data and tens of millions of unique TCR sequences. On average, approximately 250,000 unique TCR beta nucleotide sequences were sequenced per donor among a few hundred genotyped donors of the cohort, with about 19% of those sequences being non-productive. Rather than drawing on any new phenotypic data, the later analysis identified candidate immune exposures from TCR beta sequences and the way those sequences occurred across donors. The number of typed donors differed by locus: about 620-640 for A, B, C, DRB1 and DQB1; 522 for DQA1; approximately 600 for DPA1; and some 450 for DPB1. A later genetic analysis took genome-wide SNP genotypes for about 65% of the roughly 670 donors and used that subset as a discovery cohort. The study was designed to test whether signatures of past pathogen exposure could be identified by cataloging public T cell receptors. To decide whether each TCR beta V gene segment behaved as functional or pseudogenic, an earlier analysis of several hundred of the donors relied on high-throughput TCR beta sequencing. A later analysis re-analyzed previously published TCR beta repertoires from roughly 600 donors and added high-resolution HLA genotyping to study TCR occurrence patterns. Donor age, sex, ethnicity and CMV serostatus were compiled alongside the repertoire data. Of the 300 to 450 genotyped donors, approximately 83% fell in the genetic ancestry cluster associated with self-reported Caucasian donors. Because of strong linkage in the cohort, roughly five DR-DQ haplotypes were treated as single units for association and clustering. Besides the first cohort of roughly 660 subjects, a separate validation cohort made up of over 95 different subjects was used. High-throughput TCR immunosequencing, statistical association of individual TCRs with disease status, and machine learning were combined to predict cytomegalovirus infection status. Every repertoire in the discovery cohort had been generated on one and the same sequencing platform. The study used immunosequencing to profile the T cell repertoires of more than 650 subjects and linked those repertoires to cytomegalovirus serostatus.

The investigation overall reported the following: Because the 87-base-pair reads could not distinguish some IMGT-functional V segments, including TRBV6-2 and TRBV6-3, those segments were excluded. Most TCR sequences were seen in very few donors, while some public TCRs were found in many individuals. In vitro tests confirmed that a few of the cytomegalovirus-associated TCR beta chains recognize cytomegalovirus antigens. Because counts were too low, about 18 rarely observed V segments, including chromosome 9 orphons, were excluded from the earlier analysis of several hundred of the donors. CMV serostatus was the only immune exposure information available for the cohort. The study listed around 160 TCR beta chains as associated with cytomegalovirus. It was suggested by the authors that the approach could potentially be generalized to other disease states and immunological phenotypes. A later analysis found that most CMV-associated TCR beta chains appeared HLA-restricted, with HLA associations seemingly driven largely by CMV exposure. A later genetic analysis associated a missense DCLRE1C variant with V-gene and J-gene trimming of TCR beta chains, and an independent cohort replicated the association. In a later analysis, HLA-associated TCR beta chains showed more clonal expansion and lower generation probabilities than non-associated chains that were equally common. According to a later analysis, parvovirus B19, influenza, CMV and Epstein-Barr virus appeared linked to several top co-occurrence clusters. A cluster of highly shared sequence variants was judged likely to represent a technical artifact of the sequencing pipeline. In a later analysis, 15,000 to 20,000 TCR beta sequences were associated with specific HLA alleles at a false discovery rate of 0.05. A later analysis found that TCR association rates varied across HLA loci, with DRB1 alleles showing the most associated TCRs and HLA-C alleles the fewest. In this cohort, only TCR beta chains were sequenced, and detectable features were limited by the absence of alpha or paired-chain data. In an earlier analysis of a few hundred of the donors, most TCR beta V segments were observed in productive rearrangements about 90% or about 30% of the time, broadly matching IMGT annotations. A further reported finding was that TCR beta sequences accurately predicted the HLA-A and HLA-B alleles for most subjects in the first cohort. The classifier was reported to diagnose cytomegalovirus status with high specificity and sensitivity in both the original cohort and the validation cohort. According to a later genetic analysis, donors in an Asian-associated ancestry cluster had fewer N-insertions in productive TCRs than the approximately 650-donor mean. Presence/absence analyses assumed roughly uniform sequencing depth across donors, an assumption that may not hold. Assigning TCR associations to individual alleles was difficult when HLA alleles, especially DR and DQ, strongly co-occurred. HLA typing was unavailable for some donors at each locus, so association tests used only the typed subset. Linkage disequilibrium might explain the correlated functional status among segregating V segments, but an unknown experimental factor could not be excluded.

V trim: 6 bases; J trim: 3 bases; unmatched bases: 10. The germline V gene supplies CDR1 MNHEY and CDR2 SVGAGI. Including cysteine and phenylalanine, the CDR3 has 15 amino acids. CDR3 DNA is the only sequence kept; it has 45 bases, read in frame from the first base. The cohort was made up of 666 healthy bone marrow donors. Cohort members were all nominally healthy when sampled, although unrecorded immune exposures were likely present. The donor tested CMV seronegative, placing the donor among the 352 seronegative members of the cohort. Each donor provided a peripheral blood sample, and peripheral blood mononuclear cells were used for TCR beta sequencing. The Qiagen DNeasy Blood Extraction Kit was used to extract genomic DNA from the blood cell samples. Preparation of the library involved the immunoSEQ multiplex PCR assay. A mixture of 60 forward primers for TCR Vbeta segments and 13 reverse primers for TCR Jbeta segments was used in the multiplex PCR. Amplification of the CDR3 region of rearranged TCR beta genes was performed with a multiplex PCR assay on genomic DNA. Amplified TCR beta libraries were sequenced as 87-base-pair reads on the Illumina HiSeq System. The original pipeline was this. Across the 666 repertoires, a later analysis counted some 80 million unique TCR beta chains, roughly 11 million of which were shared by at least two donors. Raw reads were error-corrected and collapsed into unique sequences with a nearest-neighbor algorithm that merged closely related sequences to remove PCR and sequencing errors. Alignment of CDR3 sequences to IMGT reference sequences was used to assign V, D and J gene segments. For a sequence to be retained, at least a six-nucleotide match to both a V gene segment and a J gene segment was required. Rearrangements were classified as productive when the CDR3 lacked stop codons and remained in frame with V and J, and all other rearrangements were classified as non-productive. CDR3 was defined by IMGT convention, running from the second conserved V-encoded cysteine to the conserved J-encoded phenylalanine. The earlier analysis of 500 to 750 of the donors excluded any sequence lacking an unambiguous match to a single V gene segment. In an earlier analysis of a few hundred of the donors, V segments were called functional above 56.7% productive rearrangements and were called segregating when the between-donor standard deviation exceeded 5%. A statistical classification framework was built for diagnosing cytomegalovirus status from the catalog of TCR beta chain sequences. In a later analysis, V and J genes were assigned by comparing TCR nucleotide sequences against IMGT/GENE-DB human TR gene sequences. A later analysis assigned CDR3 sequences and most-parsimonious VDJ recombination scenarios with the TCRdist pipeline. In a later analysis, every TCR beta chain was defined by the combination of its CDR3 amino acid sequence and its V-gene family, and reads without a unique V-gene family were dropped. In a later analysis, 450 to 600 highly shared, low-generation-probability nucleotide sequences were removed to address suspected cross-contamination and a sequencing artifact. A later analysis calculated a clonal expansion index for each public chain from normalized within-repertoire ranks of inferred template counts. Generation probabilities in a later analysis came from a VDJ recombination model fitted to out-of-frame rearrangements, and those results were checked against IGoR. Hypergeometric tests were used in a later analysis to score TCR-TCR, TCR-HLA and TCR-CMV co-occurrence, with a repertoire-size bias correction applied to the TCR pairs. To estimate false discovery rates, a later analysis permuted the HLA or CMV assignments 20 times. In a later analysis, co-occurring TCRs were grouped using DBSCAN, with TCRdist sequence similarity added in when clustering inside HLA-allele-positive subsets. Repertoires with fewer than 30,000 or more than 120,000 public chains were left out of co-occurrence clustering, as were five repertoires with anomalous nucleotide sharing. TCRdb carries this immuneACCESS record with in-frame sequences only. Its versions omit some clonotypes, under half of them owing to an unresolved V gene in the studies checked, with the rest unexplained. V and J calls and clone size are those listed in that table; D and trimming were worked out from the DNA. The data table for this sample lists 180,000 or so clones. The ten most abundant clones make up approximately 0.74% of the sample.

To note about this clone: Its recognized antigen is unknown.

The source of this sequence is a boy aged 10-17 years in good health and CMV-seronegative. The sequenced sample was PBMCs. The sequence is built from TRBV6-5 and TRBJ1-1; the junction holds 7 bases that match TRBD1. The CDR3 loop reads CASSELVGQDTEAFF. The nucleotides are TGTGCCAGCAGCGAGCTGGTAGGACAGGACACTGAAGCTTTCTTT.